This T cell receptor (beta chain) was documented in a study of cytomegalovirus exposure and HLA in healthy donors. Findings and limits, study-wide: Within the data, a cluster of highly shared sequence variants was likely a sequencing artifact. A later examination showed that TCR association rates differed by HLA locus, with DRB1 most and HLA-C fewest. Most of the CMV-associated TCR beta chains (in a later analysis) appeared to be HLA-restricted. TCR beta chains numbering some 160 were designated cytomegalovirus-associated.

About this clone: Its matching antigen is unknown.

V lost 3 bases and J 9 bases, leaving 18 bases between the germline ends. Germline lookup yields CDR1 SGHDT and CDR2 YYEEEE. CDR3 length: 14 amino acids. A multiplex PCR was run with 60 Vbeta primers and 13 Jbeta primers. The method was immunoSEQ multiplex PCR; TCRdb's version includes in-frame clones alone and lacks a portion of them. This table has about 100,000 clones, 76% appearing once. Sequencing input: PBMCs. The sequence derives from a woman aged 45-65 years in good health and CMV-seropositive. This chain uses TRBV5-6 with TRBJ1-1; D might be TRBD1 (5 bases). CDR3 region: CASSSGAGESQAFF. Here the CDR3 DNA reads TGTGCCAGCAGCTCCGGAGCGGGGGAAAGTCAAGCTTTCTTT.